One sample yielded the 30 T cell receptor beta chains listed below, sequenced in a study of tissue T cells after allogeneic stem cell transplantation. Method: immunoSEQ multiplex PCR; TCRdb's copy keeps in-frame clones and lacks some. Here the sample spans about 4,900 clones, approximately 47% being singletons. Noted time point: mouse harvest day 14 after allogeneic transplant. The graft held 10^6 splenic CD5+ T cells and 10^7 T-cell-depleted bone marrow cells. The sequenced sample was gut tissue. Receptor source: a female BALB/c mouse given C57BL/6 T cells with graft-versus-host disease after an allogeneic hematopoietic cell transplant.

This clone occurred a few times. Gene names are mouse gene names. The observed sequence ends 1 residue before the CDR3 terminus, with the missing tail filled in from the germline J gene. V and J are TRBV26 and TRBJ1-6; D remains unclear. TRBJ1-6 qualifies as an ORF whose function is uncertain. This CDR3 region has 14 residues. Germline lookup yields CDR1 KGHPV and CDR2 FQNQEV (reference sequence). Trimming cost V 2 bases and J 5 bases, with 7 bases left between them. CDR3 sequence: CASSLPTNNSPLYF. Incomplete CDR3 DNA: TGTGCCAGCAGTCTGCCCACGAATAATTCGCCCCTCTAC.

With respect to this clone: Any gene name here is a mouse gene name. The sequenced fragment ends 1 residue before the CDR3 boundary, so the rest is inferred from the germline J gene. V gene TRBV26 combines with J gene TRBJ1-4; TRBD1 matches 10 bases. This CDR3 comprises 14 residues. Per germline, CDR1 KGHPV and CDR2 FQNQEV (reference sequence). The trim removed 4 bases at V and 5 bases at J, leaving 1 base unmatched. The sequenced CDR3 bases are TGTGCCAGCAGTCGGGGACAGGGGAACGAAAGATTATTT. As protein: CASSRGQGNERLF. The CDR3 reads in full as CASSRGQGNERLFF.

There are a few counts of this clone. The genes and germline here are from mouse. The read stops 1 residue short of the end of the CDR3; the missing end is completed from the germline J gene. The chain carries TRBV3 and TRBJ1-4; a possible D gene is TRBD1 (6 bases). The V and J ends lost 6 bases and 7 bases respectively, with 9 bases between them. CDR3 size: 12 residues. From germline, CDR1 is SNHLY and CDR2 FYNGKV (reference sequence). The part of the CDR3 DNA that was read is TGTGCCAGCAGAACAGGGATCGAAAGATTATTT. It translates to CASRTGIERLF. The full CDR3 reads CASRTGIERLFF.

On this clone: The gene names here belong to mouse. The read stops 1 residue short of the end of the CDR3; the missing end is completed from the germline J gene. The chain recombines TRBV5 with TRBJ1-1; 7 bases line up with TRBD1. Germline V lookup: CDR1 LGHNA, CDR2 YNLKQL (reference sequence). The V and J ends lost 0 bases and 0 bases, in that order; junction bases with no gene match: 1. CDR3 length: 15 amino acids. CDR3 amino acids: CASSQEDRANTEVFF. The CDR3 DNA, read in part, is TGTGCCAGCAGCCAAGAAGACAGGGCAAACACAGAAGTCTTC.

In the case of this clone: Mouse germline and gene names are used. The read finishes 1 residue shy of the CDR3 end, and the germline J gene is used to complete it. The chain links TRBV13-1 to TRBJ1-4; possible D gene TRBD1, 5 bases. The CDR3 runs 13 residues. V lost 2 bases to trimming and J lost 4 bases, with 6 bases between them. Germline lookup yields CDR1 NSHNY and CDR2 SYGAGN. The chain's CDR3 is CASSDGGNERLFF. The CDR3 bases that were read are TGTGCCAGCAGTGACGGGGGCAACGAAAGATTATTT.

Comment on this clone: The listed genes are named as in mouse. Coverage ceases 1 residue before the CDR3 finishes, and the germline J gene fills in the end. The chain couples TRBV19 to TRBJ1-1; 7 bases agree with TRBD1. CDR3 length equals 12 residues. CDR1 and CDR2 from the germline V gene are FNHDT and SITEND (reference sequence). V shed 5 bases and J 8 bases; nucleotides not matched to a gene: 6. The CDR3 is CASSLTGREVFF. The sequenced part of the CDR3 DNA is TGTGCCAGCAGCCTGACAGGGAGGGAAGTCTTC.

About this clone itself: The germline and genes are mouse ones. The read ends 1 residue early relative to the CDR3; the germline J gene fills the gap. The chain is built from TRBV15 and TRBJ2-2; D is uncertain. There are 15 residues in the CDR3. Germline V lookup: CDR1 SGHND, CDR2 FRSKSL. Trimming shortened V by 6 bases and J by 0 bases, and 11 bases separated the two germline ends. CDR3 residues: CASSHGSANTGQLYF. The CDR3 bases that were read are TGTGCCAGCAGCCACGGCAGCGCAAACACCGGGCAGCTCTAC.

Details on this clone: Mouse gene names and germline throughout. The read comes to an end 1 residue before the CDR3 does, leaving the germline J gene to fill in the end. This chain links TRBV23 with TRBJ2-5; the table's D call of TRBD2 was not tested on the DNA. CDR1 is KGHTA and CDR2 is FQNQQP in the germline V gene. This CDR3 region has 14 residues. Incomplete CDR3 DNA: TGCTCCAGCAGTAACGACTGGGGGGGAGACACCCAGTAC. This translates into CSSSNDWGGDTQY. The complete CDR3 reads CSSSNDWGGDTQYF.

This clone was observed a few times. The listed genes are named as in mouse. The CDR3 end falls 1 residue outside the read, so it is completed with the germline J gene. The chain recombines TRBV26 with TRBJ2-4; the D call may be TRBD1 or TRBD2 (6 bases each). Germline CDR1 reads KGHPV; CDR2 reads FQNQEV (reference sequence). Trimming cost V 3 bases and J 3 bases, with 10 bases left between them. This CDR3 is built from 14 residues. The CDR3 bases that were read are TGTGCCAGCAGTCTTTGGGGGCCCCAAAACACCTTGTAC. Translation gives CASSLWGPQNTLY. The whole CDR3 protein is CASSLWGPQNTLYF. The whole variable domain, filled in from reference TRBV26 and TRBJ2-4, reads NSKVIQTPRYLVKGQGQKAKMRCIPEKGHPVVFWYQQNKNNEFKFLINFQNQEVLQQIDMTEKRFSAECPSNSPCSLEIQSSEAGDSALYLCASSLWGPQNTLYFGAGTRLSVL.

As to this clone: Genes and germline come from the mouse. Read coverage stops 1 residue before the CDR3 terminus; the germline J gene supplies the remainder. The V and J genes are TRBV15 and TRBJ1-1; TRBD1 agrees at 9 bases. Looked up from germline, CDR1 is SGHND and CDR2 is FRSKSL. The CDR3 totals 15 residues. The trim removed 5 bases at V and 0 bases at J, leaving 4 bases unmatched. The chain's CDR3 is CASSPGQGPNTEVFF. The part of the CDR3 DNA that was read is TGTGCCAGCAGTCCGGGACAGGGACCAAACACAGAAGTCTTC.

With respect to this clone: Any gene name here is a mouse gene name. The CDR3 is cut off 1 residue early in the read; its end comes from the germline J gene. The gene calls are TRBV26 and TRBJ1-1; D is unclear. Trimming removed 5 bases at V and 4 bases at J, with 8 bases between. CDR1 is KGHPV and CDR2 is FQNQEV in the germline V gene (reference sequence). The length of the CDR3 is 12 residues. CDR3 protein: CASSRAVTEVFF. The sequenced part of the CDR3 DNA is TGTGCCAGCAGTAGGGCAGTCACAGAAGTCTTC.

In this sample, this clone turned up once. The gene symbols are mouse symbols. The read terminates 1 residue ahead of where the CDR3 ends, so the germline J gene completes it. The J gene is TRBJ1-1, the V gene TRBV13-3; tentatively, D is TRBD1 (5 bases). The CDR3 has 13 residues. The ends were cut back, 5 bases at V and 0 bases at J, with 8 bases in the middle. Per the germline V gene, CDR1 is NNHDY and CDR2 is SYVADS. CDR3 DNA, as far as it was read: TGTGCCAGCAGCCCAGGGACAAACACAGAAGTCTTC. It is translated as CASSPGTNTEVF. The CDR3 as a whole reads CASSPGTNTEVFF.

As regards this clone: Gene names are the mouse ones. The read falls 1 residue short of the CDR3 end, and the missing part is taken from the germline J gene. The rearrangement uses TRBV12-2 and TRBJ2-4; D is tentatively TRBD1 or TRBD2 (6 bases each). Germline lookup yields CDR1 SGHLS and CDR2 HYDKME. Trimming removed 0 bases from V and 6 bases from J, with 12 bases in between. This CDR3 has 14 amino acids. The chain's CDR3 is CASSLPGARNTLYF. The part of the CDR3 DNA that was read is TGTGCCAGCTCTCTCCCGGGGGCGCGGAACACCTTGTAC.

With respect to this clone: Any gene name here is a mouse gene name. CDR3 protein: CASSLIDQDTQYF. The CDR3 bases that were read are TGTGCCAGCAGTCTGATAGACCAAGACACCCAGTAC. V gene TRBV26 combines with J gene TRBJ2-5; D gene unclear. The CDR3 is cut off 1 residue early in the read; its end comes from the germline J gene. The germline V and J ends were trimmed by 2 bases and 1 base, with 4 bases remaining between them. Germline V lookup: CDR1 KGHPV, CDR2 FQNQEV (reference sequence). The CDR3 length is 13 residues.

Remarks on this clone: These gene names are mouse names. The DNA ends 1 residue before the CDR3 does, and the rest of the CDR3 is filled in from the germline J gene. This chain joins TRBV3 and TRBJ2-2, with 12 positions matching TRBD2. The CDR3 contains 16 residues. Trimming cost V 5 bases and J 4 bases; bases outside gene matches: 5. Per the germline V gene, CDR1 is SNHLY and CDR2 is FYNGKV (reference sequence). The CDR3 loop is CASSRLGGRATGQLYF. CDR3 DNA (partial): TGTGCCAGCAGCCGACTGGGGGGGCGCGCCACCGGGCAGCTCTAC.

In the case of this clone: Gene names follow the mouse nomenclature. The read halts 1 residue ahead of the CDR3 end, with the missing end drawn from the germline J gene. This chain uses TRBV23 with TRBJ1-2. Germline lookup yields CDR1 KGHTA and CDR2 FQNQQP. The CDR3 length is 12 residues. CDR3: CSSSRTNSDYTF. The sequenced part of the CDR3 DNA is TGCTCCAGCAGTCGAACAAACTCCGACTACACC.

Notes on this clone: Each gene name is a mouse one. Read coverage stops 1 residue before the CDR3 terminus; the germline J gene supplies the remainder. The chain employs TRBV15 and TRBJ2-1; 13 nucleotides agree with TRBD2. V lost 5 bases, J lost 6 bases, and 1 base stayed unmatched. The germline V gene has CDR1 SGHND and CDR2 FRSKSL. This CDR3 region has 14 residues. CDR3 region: CASSRDWGGAEQFF. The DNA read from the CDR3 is TGTGCCAGCAGTAGGGACTGGGGGGGTGCTGAGCAGTTC.

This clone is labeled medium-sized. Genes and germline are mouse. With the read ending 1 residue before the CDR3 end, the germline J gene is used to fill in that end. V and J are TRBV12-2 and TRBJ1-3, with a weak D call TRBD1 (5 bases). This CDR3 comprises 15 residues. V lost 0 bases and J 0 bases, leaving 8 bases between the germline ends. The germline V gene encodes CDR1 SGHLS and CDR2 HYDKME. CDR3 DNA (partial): TGTGCCAGCTCTCTCAGGGGTCTTTCTGGAAATACGCTCTAT. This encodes CASSLRGLSGNTLY. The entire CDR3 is CASSLRGLSGNTLYF.

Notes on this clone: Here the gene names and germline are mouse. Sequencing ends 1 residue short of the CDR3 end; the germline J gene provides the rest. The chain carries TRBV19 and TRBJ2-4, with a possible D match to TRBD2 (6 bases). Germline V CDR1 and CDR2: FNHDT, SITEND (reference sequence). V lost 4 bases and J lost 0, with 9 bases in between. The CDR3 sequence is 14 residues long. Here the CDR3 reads CASSPWGSQNTLYF. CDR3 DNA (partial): TGTGCCAGCAGTCCCTGGGGTAGTCAAAACACCTTGTAC.

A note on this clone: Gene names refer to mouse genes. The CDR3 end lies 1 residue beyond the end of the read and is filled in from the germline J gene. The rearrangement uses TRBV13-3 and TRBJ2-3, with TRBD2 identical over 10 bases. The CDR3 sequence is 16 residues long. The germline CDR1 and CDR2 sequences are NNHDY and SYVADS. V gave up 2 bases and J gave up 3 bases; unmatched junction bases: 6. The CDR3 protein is CASSEGWGGAAETLYF. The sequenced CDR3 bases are TGTGCCAGCAGTGAGGGCTGGGGGGGCGCGGCAGAAACGCTGTAT.

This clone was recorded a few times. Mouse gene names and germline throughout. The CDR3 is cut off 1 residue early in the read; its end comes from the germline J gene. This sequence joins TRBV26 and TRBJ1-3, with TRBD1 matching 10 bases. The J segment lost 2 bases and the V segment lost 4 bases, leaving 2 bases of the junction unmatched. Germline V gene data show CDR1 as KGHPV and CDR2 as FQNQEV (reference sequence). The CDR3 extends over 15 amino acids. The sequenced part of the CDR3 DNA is TGTGCCAGCAGTCCGGGACAGGGGACTGGAAATACGCTCTAT. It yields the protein CASSPGQGTGNTLY. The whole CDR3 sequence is CASSPGQGTGNTLYF.

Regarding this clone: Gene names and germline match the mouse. The CDR3: CASSLGQKNSGNTLYF. The CDR3 DNA, read in part, is TGTGCCAGCTCTCTCGGACAGAAGAATTCTGGAAATACGCTCTAT. The rearrangement links TRBV12-2 to TRBJ1-3, with D possibly matching TRBD1 (6 bases). The read ends 1 residue shy of where the CDR3 ends; the end is completed using the germline J gene. The V gene's germline CDR1 is SGHLS and CDR2 HYDKME. V was pared by 0 bases and J by 0 bases, with 11 bases between. The CDR3 covers 16 residues.

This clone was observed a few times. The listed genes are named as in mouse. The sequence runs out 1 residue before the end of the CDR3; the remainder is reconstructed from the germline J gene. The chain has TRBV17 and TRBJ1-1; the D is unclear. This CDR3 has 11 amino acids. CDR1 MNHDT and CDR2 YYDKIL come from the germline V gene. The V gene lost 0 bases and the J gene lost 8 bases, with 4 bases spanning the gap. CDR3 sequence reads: CASSRDVEVFF. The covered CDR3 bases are TGTGCTAGCAGTAGAGATGTGGAAGTCTTC.

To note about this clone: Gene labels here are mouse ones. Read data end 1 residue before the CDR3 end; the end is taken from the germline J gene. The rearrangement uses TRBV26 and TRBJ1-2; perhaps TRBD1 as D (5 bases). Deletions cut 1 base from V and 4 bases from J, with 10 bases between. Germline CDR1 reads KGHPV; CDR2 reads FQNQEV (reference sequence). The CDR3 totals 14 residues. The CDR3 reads CASSLWGYGSDYTF. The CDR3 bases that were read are TGTGCCAGCAGTCTGTGGGGGTACGGCTCCGACTACACC.

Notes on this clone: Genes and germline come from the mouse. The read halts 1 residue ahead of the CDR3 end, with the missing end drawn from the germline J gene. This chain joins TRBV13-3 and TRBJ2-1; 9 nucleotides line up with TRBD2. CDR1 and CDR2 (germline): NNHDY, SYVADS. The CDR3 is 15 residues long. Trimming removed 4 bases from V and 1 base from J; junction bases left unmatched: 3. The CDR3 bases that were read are TGTGCCAGCAGTCCCGACTGGGGGAACTATGCTGAGCAGTTC. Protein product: CASSPDWGNYAEQF. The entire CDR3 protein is CASSPDWGNYAEQFF.

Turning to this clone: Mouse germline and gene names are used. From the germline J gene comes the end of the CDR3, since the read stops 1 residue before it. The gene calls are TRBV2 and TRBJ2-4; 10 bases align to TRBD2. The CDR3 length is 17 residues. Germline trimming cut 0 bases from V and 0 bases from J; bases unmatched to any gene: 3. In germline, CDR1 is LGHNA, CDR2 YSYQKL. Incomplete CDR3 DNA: TGTGCCAGCAGCCAAGAGTGGGACTGGGGTAGTCAAAACACCTTGTAC. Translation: CASSQEWDWGSQNTLY. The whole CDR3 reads CASSQEWDWGSQNTLYF.

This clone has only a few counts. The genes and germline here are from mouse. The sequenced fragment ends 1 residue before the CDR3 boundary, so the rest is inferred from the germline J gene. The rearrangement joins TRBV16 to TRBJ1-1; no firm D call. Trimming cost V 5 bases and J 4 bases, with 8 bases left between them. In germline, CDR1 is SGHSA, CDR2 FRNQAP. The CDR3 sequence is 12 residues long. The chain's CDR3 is CASSQWGTEVFF. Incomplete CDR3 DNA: TGTGCAAGCAGCCAGTGGGGCACAGAAGTCTTC.

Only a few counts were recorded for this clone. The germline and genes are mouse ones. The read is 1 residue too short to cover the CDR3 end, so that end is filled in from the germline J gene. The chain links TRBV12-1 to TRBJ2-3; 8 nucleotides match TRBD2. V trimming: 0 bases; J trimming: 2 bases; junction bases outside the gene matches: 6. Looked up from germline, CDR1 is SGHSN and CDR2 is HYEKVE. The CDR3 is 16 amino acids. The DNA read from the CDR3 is TGTGCCAGCTCTCTCCCGGGGGGGCGCGATGCAGAAACGCTGTAT. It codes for CASSLPGGRDAETLY. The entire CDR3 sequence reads CASSLPGGRDAETLYF.

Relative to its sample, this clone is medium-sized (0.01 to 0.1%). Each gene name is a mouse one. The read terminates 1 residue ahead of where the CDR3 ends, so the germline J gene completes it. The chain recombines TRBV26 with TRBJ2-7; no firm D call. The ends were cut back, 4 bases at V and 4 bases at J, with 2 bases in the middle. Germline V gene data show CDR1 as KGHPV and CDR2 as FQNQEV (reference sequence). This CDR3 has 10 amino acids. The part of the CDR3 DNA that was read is TGTGCCAGCAGTCGTTATGAACAGTAC. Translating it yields CASSRYEQY. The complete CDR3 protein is CASSRYEQYF.

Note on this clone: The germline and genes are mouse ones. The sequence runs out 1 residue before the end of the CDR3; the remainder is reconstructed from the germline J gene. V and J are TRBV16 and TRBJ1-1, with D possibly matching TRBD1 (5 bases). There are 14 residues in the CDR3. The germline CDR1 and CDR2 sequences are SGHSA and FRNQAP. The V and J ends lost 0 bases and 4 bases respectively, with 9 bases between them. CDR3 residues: CASSLEGGSTEVFF. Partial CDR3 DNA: TGTGCAAGCAGCTTAGAGGGGGGGTCCACAGAAGTCTTC.